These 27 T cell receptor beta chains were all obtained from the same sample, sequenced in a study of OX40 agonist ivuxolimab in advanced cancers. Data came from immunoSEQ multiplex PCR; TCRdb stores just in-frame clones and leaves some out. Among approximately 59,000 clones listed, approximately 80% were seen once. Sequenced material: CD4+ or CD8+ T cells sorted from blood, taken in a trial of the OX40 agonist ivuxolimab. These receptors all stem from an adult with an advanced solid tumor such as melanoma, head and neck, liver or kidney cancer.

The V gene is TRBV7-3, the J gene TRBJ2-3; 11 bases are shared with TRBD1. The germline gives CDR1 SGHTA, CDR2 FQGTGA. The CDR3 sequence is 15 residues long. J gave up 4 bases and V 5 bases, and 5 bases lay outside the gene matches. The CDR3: CASSRDRGVPDTQYF. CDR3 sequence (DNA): TGTGCCAGCAGCCGGGACAGGGGGGTACCAGATACGCAGTATTTT. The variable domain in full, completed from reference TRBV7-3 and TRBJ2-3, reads GAGVSQTPSNKVTEKGKYVELRCDPISGHTALYWYRQSLGQGPEFLIYFQGTGAADDSGLPNDRFFAVRPEGSVSTLKIQRTERGDSAVYLCASSRDRGVPDTQYFGPGTRLTVL.

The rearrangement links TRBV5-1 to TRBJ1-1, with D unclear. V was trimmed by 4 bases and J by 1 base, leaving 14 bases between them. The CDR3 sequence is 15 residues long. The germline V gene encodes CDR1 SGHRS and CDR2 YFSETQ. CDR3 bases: TGCGCCAGCAGCCTCGATGGTCGAAGGAACACTGAAGCTTTCTTT. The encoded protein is CASSLDGRRNTEAFF.

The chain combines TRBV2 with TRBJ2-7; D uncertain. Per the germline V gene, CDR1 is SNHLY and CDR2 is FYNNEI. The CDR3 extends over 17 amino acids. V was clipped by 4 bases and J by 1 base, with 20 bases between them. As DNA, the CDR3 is TGTGCCAGCAGTGGGGGTGTGGTCATCTCCTCGTCCTACGAGCAGTACTTC. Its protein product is CASSGGVVISSSYEQYF.

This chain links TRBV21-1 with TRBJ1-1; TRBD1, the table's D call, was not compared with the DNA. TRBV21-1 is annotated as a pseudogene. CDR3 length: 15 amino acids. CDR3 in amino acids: CASSNLGQVNTEAFF. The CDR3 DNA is TGTGCCAGCAGCAACCTGGGACAGGTGAACACTGAAGCTTTCTTT.

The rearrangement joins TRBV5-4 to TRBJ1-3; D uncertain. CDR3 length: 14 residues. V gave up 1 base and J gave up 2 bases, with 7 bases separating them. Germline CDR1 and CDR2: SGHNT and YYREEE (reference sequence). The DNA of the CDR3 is TGTGCCAGCAGCTTGCCCGCGACTGGAAACACCATATATTTT. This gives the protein CASSLPATGNTIYF.

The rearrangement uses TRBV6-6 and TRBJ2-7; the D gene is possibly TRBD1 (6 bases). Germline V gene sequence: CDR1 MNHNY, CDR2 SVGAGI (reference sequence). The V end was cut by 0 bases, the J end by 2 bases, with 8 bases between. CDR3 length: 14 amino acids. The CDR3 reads CASSYSRDTYEQYF. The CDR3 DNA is TGTGCCAGCAGTTACTCCCGGGACACCTACGAGCAGTACTTC.

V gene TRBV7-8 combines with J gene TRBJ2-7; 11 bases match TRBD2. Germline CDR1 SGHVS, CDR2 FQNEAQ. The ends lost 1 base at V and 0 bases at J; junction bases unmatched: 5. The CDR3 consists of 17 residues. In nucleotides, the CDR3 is TGTGCCAGCAGCTTAGGGGCTAGCGGGGGGTACTCCTACGAGCAGTACTTC. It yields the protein CASSLGASGGYSYEQYF. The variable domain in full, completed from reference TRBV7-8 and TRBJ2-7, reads GAGVSQSPRYKVAKRGQDVALRCDPISGHVSLFWYQQALGQGPEFLTYFQNEAQLDKSGLPSDRFFAERPEGSVSTLKIQRTQQEDSAVYLCASSLGASGGYSYEQYFGPGTRLTVT.

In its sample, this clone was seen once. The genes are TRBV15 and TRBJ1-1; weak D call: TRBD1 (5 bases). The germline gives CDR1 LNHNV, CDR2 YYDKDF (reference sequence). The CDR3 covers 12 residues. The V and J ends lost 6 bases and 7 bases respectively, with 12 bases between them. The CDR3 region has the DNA TGTGCCACCAGGGGGGGAGAGGGTGAAGCTTTCTTT. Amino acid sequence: CATRGGEGEAFF.

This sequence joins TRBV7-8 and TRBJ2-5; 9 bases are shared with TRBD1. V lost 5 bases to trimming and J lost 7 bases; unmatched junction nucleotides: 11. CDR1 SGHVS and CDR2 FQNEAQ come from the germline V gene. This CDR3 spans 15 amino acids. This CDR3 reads CASSPPGQGPATQYF. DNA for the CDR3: TGTGCCAGCAGCCCTCCGGGACAGGGTCCAGCGACCCAGTACTTC.

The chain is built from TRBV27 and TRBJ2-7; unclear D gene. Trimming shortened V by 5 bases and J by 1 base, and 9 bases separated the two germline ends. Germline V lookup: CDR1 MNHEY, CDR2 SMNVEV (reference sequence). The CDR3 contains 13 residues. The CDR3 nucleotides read TGTGCCAGCAGTGGACGCGAGTCCTACGAGCAGTACTTC. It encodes CASSGRESYEQYF.

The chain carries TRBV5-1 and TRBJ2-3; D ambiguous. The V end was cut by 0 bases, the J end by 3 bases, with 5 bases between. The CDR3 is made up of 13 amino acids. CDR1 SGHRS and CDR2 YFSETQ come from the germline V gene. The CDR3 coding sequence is TGCGCCAGCAGCTTGGTGCAGACAGATACGCAGTATTTT. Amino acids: CASSLVQTDTQYF.

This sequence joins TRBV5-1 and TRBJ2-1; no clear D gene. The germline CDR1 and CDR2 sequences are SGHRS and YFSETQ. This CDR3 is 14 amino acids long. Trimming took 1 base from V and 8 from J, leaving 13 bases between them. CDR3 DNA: TGCGCCAGCAGCTTGCGACCCGGATCGGATGAGCAGTTCTTC. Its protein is CASSLRPGSDEQFF.

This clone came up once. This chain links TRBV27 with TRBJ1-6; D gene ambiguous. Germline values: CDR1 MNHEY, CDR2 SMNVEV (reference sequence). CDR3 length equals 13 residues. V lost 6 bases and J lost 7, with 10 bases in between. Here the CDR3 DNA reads TGTGCCAGCAGAACGATAGGGAATTCACCCCTCCACTTT. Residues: CASRTIGNSPLHF.

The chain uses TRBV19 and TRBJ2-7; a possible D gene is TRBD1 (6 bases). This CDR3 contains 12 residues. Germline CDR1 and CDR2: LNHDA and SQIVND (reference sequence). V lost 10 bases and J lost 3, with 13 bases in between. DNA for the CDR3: TGTGCCACGGCGACAGGATACTACGAGCAGTACTTC. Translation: CATATGYYEQYF.

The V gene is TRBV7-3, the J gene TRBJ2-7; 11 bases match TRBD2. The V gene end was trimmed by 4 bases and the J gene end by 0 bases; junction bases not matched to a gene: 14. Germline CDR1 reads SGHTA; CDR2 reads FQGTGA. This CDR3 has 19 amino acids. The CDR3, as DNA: TGTGCCAGCAGCTCCCGGTTTGGACTAGCGGGCCAGAGCTCCTACGAGCAGTACTTC. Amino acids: CASSSRFGLAGQSSYEQYF.

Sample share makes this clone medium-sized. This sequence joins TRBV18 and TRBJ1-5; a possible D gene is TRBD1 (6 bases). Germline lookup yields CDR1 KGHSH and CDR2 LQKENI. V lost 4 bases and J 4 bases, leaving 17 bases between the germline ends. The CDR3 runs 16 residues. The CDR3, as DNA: TGTGCCAGCTCACAGAACCCCCAGGGGACAAATCAGCCCCAGCATTTT. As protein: CASSQNPQGTNQPQHF.

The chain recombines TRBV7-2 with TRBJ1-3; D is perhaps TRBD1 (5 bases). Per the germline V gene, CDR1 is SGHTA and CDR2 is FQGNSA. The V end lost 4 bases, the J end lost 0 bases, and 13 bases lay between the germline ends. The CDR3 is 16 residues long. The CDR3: CASSSSPGLSGNTIYF. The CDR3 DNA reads TGTGCCAGCAGCTCCTCCCCGGGACTCTCTGGAAACACCATATATTTT. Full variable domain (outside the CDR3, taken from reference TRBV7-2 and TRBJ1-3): GAGVSQSPSNKVTEKGKDVELRCDPISGHTALYWYRQSLGQGLEFLIYFQGNSAPDKSGLPSDRFSAERTGGSVSTLTIQRTQQEDSAVYLCASSSSPGLSGNTIYFGEGSWLTVV.

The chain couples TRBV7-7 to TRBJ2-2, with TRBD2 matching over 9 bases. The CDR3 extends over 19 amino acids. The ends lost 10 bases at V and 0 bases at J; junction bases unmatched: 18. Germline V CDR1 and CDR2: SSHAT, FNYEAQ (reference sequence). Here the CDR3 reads CATDRNQRGASANTGELFF. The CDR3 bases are TGTGCCACCGACAGGAATCAGCGGGGGGCCTCCGCGAACACCGGGGAGCTGTTTTTT.

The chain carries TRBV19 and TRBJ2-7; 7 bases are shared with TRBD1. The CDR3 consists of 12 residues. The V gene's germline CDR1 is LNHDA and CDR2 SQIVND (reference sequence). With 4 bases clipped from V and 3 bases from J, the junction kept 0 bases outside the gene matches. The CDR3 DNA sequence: TGTGCCAGTAGTAGACAGGGCTACGAGCAGTACTTC. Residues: CASSRQGYEQYF. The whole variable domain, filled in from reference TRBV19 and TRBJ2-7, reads DGGITQSPKYLFRKEGQNVTLSCEQNLNHDAMYWYRQDPGQGLRLIYYSQIVNDFQKGDIAEGYSVSREKKESFPLTVTSAQKNPTAFYLCASSRQGYEQYFGPGTRLTVT.

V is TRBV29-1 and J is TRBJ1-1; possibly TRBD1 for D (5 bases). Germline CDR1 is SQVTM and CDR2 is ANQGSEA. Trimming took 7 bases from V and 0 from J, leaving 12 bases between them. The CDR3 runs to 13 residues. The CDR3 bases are TGCAGCGCTGGGGGGTTTATGAACACTGAAGCTTTCTTT. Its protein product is CSAGGFMNTEAFF.

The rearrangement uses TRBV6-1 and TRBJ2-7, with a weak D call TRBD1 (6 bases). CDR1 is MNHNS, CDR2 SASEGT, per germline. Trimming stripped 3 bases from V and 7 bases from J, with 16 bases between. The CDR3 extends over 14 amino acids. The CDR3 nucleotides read TGTGCCAGCAGTGAGTTACAGGGTTATCGAGAGCAGTACTTC. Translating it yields CASSELQGYREQYF.

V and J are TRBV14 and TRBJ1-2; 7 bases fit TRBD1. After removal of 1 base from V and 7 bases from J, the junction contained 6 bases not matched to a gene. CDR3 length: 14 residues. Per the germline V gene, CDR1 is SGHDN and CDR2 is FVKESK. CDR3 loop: CASSQGSRDSGYTF. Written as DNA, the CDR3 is TGTGCCAGCAGCCAAGGGAGCCGGGACAGTGGCTACACCTTC. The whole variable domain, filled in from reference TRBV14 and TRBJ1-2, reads EAGVTQFPSHSVIEKGQTVTLRCDPISGHDNLYWYRRVMGKEIKFLLHFVKESKQDESGMPNNRFLAERTGGTYSTLKVQPAELEDSGVYFCASSQGSRDSGYTFGSGTRLTVV.

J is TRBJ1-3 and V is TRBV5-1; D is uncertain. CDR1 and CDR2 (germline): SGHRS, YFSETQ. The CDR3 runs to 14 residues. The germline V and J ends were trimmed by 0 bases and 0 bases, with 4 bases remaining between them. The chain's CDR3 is CASSLDLSGNTIYF. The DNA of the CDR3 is TGCGCCAGCAGCTTGGATCTCTCTGGAAACACCATATATTTT.

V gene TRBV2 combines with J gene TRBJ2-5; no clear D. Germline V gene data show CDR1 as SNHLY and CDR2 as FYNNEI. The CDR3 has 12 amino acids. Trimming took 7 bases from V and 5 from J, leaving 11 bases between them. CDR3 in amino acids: CASTSMRETQYF. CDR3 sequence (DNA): TGTGCCAGCACTTCCATGAGGGAGACCCAGTACTTC.

The CDR3 coding sequence is TGCGCCAGCAGTGACTATGCCCTCGGGAACACTGAAGCTTTCTTT. Its translation is CASSDYALGNTEAFF. The chain combines TRBV10-1 with TRBJ1-1; no clear D. The CDR3 sequence is 15 residues long. Trimming stripped 3 bases from V and 1 base from J, with 12 bases between. The germline gives CDR1 WNHNN, CDR2 SYGVQD (reference sequence).

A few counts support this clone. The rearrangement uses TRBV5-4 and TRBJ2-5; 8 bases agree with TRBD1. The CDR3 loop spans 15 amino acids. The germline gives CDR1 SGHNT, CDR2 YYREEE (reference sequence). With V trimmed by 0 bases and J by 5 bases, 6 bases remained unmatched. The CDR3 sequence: CASSLVGQVWETQYF. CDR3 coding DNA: TGTGCCAGCAGCTTGGTGGGACAGGTTTGGGAGACCCAGTACTTC.

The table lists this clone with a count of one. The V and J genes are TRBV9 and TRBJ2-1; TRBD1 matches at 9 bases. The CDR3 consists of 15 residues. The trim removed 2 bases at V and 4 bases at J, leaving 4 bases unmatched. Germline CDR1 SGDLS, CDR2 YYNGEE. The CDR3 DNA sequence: TGTGCCAGCAGCGTTACCGGGACAGGGTACAATGAGCAGTTCTTC. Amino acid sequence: CASSVTGTGYNEQFF.